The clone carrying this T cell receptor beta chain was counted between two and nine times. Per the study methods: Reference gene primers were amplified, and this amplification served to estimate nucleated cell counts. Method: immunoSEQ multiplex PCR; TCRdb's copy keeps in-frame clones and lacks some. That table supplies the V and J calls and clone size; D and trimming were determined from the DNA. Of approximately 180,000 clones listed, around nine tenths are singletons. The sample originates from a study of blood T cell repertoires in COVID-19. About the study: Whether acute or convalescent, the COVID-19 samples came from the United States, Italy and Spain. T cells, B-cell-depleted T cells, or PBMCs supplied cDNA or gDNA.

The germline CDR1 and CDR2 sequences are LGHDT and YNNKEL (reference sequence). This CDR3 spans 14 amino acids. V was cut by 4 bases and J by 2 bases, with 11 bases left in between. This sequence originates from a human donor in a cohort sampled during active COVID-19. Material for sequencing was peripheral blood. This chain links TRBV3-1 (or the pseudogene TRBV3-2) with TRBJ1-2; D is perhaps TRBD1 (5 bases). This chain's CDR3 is CASSPRTTNYGYTF. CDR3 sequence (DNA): TGTGCCAGCAGCCCCCGGACAACCAACTATGGCTACACCTTC.